In its sample, the clone carrying this T cell receptor (beta chain) was seen a few times. The sample holds other DNA sequences that translate to the same CDR3. Recovered status applied to Cohort 3 donors who had two consecutive negative PCRs. It also applied to those with clearance or with symptom resolution. Original methodology: It was from reference gene primer amplification that nucleated cell counts were estimated. Some clones are missing from TCRdb's copy, which holds only in-frame ones; the method was immunoSEQ multiplex PCR. V and J calls and clone size are given by that table; D and trimming were obtained from the DNA. Of 360,000 or so clones in the sample, about 90% were seen once. This record comes from a study of blood T cell repertoires in COVID-19. V shed 3 bases and J shed 1 base, with 4 bases lying between them. Germline lookup yields CDR1 GTSNPN and CDR2 SVGIG (reference sequence). The CDR3 spans 12 residues.

The chain is built from TRBV30 and TRBJ1-3, with unresolved D. Sample: PBMCs or T cells enriched from blood (not recorded which). The receptor was derived from a woman aged 30 to 39 who had recovered from COVID-19. CDR3 sequence (DNA): TGTGCCTGGAGCAGTTCTGGAAACACCATATATTTT. This gives the protein CAWSSSGNTIYF. Full variable domain (outside the CDR3, taken from reference TRBV30 and TRBJ1-3): SQTIHQWPATLVQPVGSPLSLECTVEGTSNPNLYWYRQAAGRGLQLLFYSVGIGQISSEVPQNLSASRPQDRQFILSSKKLLLSDSGFYLCAWSSSGNTIYFGEGSWLTVV.